A single sample gave rise to the 18 T cell receptor beta chains below, sequenced in a study of blood T cell repertoires in COVID-19. Some clones are missing from TCRdb's copy, which holds only in-frame ones; the method was immunoSEQ multiplex PCR. The repertoire includes around 100,000 clones, more than 75% of them detected once, and 11% sits in the top ten. Sequencing was performed on peripheral blood. These receptors all come from a woman in her 30s with acute or convalescent COVID-19.

The chain carries TRBV30 and TRBJ1-4; 8 bases align to TRBD1. Per the germline V gene, CDR1 is GTSNPN and CDR2 is SVGIG (reference sequence). This CDR3 region has 13 residues. J was trimmed by 2 bases and V by 7 bases; bases with no gene match: 3. CDR3 DNA sequence: TGTGCCTCGTCAGGGGGCACTAATGAAAAACTGTTTTTT. Its translation is CASSGGTNEKLFF.

The chain joins TRBV9 to TRBJ2-3; 9 bases are a match to TRBD2. Trimming cost V 4 bases and J 0 bases; bases outside gene matches: 6. The germline V gene encodes CDR1 SGDLS and CDR2 YYNGEE. The CDR3 covers 16 residues. The CDR3 coding sequence is TGTGCCAGCAGCTTCCTCGCGGGGGGGAGCACAGATACGCAGTATTTT. This gives the protein CASSFLAGGSTDTQYF.

This sequence joins TRBV5-1 and TRBJ2-4, with 7 bases lining up with TRBD1. With 0 bases clipped from V and 0 bases from J, the junction kept 0 bases outside the gene matches. Germline CDR1 reads SGHRS; CDR2 reads YFSETQ. This CDR3 spans 15 amino acids. CDR3 residues: CASSLAGGAKNIQYF. The CDR3 bases are TGCGCCAGCAGCTTGGCAGGGGGAGCCAAAAACATTCAGTACTTC.

This clone was counted a single time. This sequence joins TRBV2 and TRBJ1-3, with D unclear. Trimming cost V 3 bases and J 3 bases, with 6 bases left between them. The CDR3 consists of 13 residues. Germline values: CDR1 SNHLY, CDR2 FYNNEI. CDR3 in amino acids: CASSDGLGNTIYF. CDR3 sequence (DNA): TGTGCCAGCAGTGATGGACTTGGAAACACCATATATTTT.

The V and J genes are TRBV7-9 and TRBJ1-1; perhaps TRBD1 as D (6 bases). There are 13 residues in the CDR3. Germline lookup yields CDR1 SEHNR and CDR2 FQNEAQ (reference sequence). The V end lost 5 bases, the J end lost 1 base, and 8 bases lay between the germline ends. This CDR3 is CASSGTSNTEAFF. As DNA, the CDR3 is TGTGCCAGCAGCGGGACATCGAACACTGAAGCTTTCTTT.

The chain is built from TRBV9 and TRBJ1-1, with 10 nucleotides matching TRBD1. Germline CDR1 and CDR2: SGDLS and YYNGEE. The CDR3 loop spans 13 amino acids. With V trimmed by 7 bases and J by 4 bases, 4 bases remained unmatched. CDR3 loop: CASGRTGGTEAFF. CDR3 DNA: TGTGCCAGCGGGAGGACAGGGGGCACTGAAGCTTTCTTT.

The V and J genes are TRBV30 and TRBJ2-7; TRBD1 matches at 9 bases. The CDR3 covers 16 residues. The V and J ends lost 2 bases and 7 bases, in that order; junction bases with no gene match: 15. Germline loops: CDR1 GTSNPN, CDR2 SVGIG (reference sequence). CDR3 sequence (DNA): TGTGCCTGGAGTCCACCCCGGGACAGGGACCACGGAGAGCAGTACTTC. It is translated as CAWSPPRDRDHGEQYF.

This sequence joins TRBV5-1 and TRBJ1-5; the D is unclear. V lost 3 bases, J lost 0 bases, and 13 bases lay in between. The germline gives CDR1 SGHRS, CDR2 YFSETQ. This CDR3 comprises 16 residues. The CDR3 loop is CASSSGHGDSNQPQHF. The CDR3 DNA reads TGCGCCAGCAGCTCCGGCCACGGGGATAGCAATCAGCCCCAGCATTTT. The full variable domain, completed using reference TRBV5-1 and TRBJ1-5, is KAGVTQTPRYLIKTRGQQVTLSCSPISGHRSVSWYQQTPGQGLQFLFEYFSETQRNKGNFPGRFSGRQFSNSRSEMNVSTLELGDSALYLCASSSGHGDSNQPQHFGDGTRLSIL.

Only one count was recorded for this clone. The V and J genes are TRBV9 and TRBJ1-1, with D perhaps TRBD1 (5 bases). The germline V gene encodes CDR1 SGDLS and CDR2 YYNGEE. This CDR3 region has 14 residues. V was pared by 0 bases and J by 11 bases, with 17 bases between. In DNA, the CDR3 is TGTGCCAGCAGCGTAGGGGGAGGACAAGGTAGGGCTTTCTTT. As protein: CASSVGGGQGRAFF.

This chain uses TRBV6-5 with TRBJ1-2; D is unclear. Germline lookup yields CDR1 MNHEY and CDR2 SVGAGI. CDR3 size: 12 residues. Between the trimmed V and J ends, which lost 6 bases and 8 bases, there was a span of 13 bases. The CDR3: CASSGLSGGYTF. In DNA form, the CDR3 reads TGTGCCAGCAGCGGCCTCTCGGGAGGCTACACCTTC.

The chain is built from TRBV27 and TRBJ1-2; tentatively, D is TRBD1 (6 bases). The CDR3 is 12 amino acids. Germline-derived CDR1 and CDR2 are MNHEY and SMNVEV (reference sequence). The V end was cut by 9 bases, the J end by 2 bases, with 10 bases between. The CDR3 nucleotides read TGTGCCAGTTGGACAGCCAACTATGGCTACACCTTC. Protein sequence: CASWTANYGYTF.

The chain couples TRBV28 to TRBJ2-1, with a weak D call TRBD1 (6 bases). This CDR3 has 13 amino acids. Germline V gene lookup returns CDR1 MDHEN and CDR2 SYDVKM. V lost 6 bases, J lost 8 bases, and 14 bases lay in between. The CDR3 DNA follows: TGTGCCAGCAGGGACAGCTCTGCACATGAGCAGTTCTTC. Translated: CASRDSSAHEQFF.

In this sample, this clone turned up a few times. This chain's CDR3 is CASSLVEGTEAFF. Here the CDR3 DNA reads TGCGCCAGCAGCTTGGTCGAGGGCACTGAAGCTTTCTTT. The J gene is TRBJ1-1, the V gene TRBV5-1, with D hard to call. Germline values: CDR1 SGHRS, CDR2 YFSETQ. The CDR3 spans 13 residues. Trimming left V 0 bases short and J 4 bases short, with 7 bases between.

This chain joins TRBV6-1 and TRBJ2-1; D gene ambiguous. This CDR3 is 15 amino acids long. Trimming shortened V by 1 base and J by 6 bases, and 13 bases separated the two germline ends. Germline V gives CDR1 MNHNS, CDR2 SASEGT. This CDR3 reads CASSEGQATSNEQFF. CDR3 DNA: TGTGCCAGCAGTGAAGGGCAGGCGACAAGCAATGAGCAGTTCTTC.

This clone was detected once. The chain recombines TRBV25-1 with TRBJ1-2, with 9 bases lining up with TRBD1. V shed 4 bases, J shed 7 bases, and the junction held 13 bases outside the gene matches. The CDR3 sequence is 16 residues long. Germline assignment: CDR1 MGHDK and CDR2 SYGVNS. The DNA of the CDR3 is TGTGCCAGCAGTGGGAGCACCGGGACAGGGTGGTCTGGCTACACCTTC. As protein: CASSGSTGTGWSGYTF.

The CDR3 sequence is CASSGTGKGYTF. CDR3 sequence (DNA): TGTGCCAGCAGCGGGACAGGAAAGGGCTACACCTTC. This chain joins TRBV3-1 (or the pseudogene TRBV3-2) and TRBJ1-2, with TRBD1 identical over 8 bases. V was clipped by 5 bases and J by 8 bases; unmatched bases: 4. The CDR3 covers 12 residues. Germline V gene sequence: CDR1 LGHDT, CDR2 YNNKEL (reference sequence).

The chain uses TRBV19 and TRBJ1-4; a possible D gene is TRBD1 (6 bases). V gave up 5 bases and J gave up 4 bases, with 23 bases separating them. Germline loops: CDR1 LNHDA, CDR2 SQIVND (reference sequence). This CDR3 is 18 amino acids long. CDR3 residues: CASSAPKRYRDSNEKLFF. The CDR3 region has the DNA TGTGCCAGTAGTGCCCCGAAACGATACAGGGATAGTAATGAAAAACTGTTTTTT.

The V call is TRBV28, the J call TRBJ1-5; the D gene is possibly TRBD1 (6 bases). The CDR3 has 15 amino acids. Germline loops: CDR1 MDHEN, CDR2 SYDVKM. The germline V and J ends were trimmed by 4 bases and 0 bases, with 10 bases remaining between them. The CDR3 sequence: CASSWGGYSNQPQHF. The CDR3 DNA sequence: TGTGCCAGCAGTTGGGGGGGCTATAGCAATCAGCCCCAGCATTTT. The entire variable domain, with the rest obtained from reference TRBV28 and TRBJ1-5, is as follows: DVKVTQSSRYLVKRTGEKVFLECVQDMDHENMFWYRQDPGLGLRLIYFSYDVKMKEKGDIPEGYSVSREKKERFSLILESASTNQTSMYLCASSWGGYSNQPQHFGDGTRLSIL.